Listed below are T cell receptor beta chains from one sample, sequenced in a study of blood T cells in healthy people across ages. TCRdb re-derived calls from the 5' RACE reads in MiXCR, one entry per CDR3 protein. The data hold 1.4 million to 1.5 million distinct CDR3 sequences, with roughly 40% observed a single time. Sequencing input: blood. These receptors were collected from a woman in her late teens or twenties in good health. CDR3s include the opening cysteine and the closing phenylalanine or tryptophan. Each record gives: J gene, V gene, D gene, clone size, CDR3 protein, CDR3 DNA. The D gene is left open where the match is weak. Only some rows state a clone size, as once, few, many or a class for expanded clones.

TRBJ2-1 | TRBV6-5 | TRBD2 | - | CASSYSGFSSGARNNEQFF | TGTGCCAGCAGTTACTCTGGGTTTTCTAGCGGGGCAAGAAACAATGAGCAGTTCTTC
TRBJ2-7 | TRBV12-3/TRBV12-4 | - | - | CASSLRRGEGSEQYF | TGTGCCAGCAGTTTGCGGCGGGGCGAGGGGTCTGAGCAGTACTTC
TRBJ1-5 | TRBV7-9 | - | - | CASSLVRQPQHF | TGTGCCAGCAGCTTAGTTCGGCAGCCCCAGCATTTT
TRBJ2-7 | TRBV10-3 | TRBD1 | few | CAISARTGYYEQYF | TGTGCCATCAGTGCCCGGACAGGGTACTACGAGCAGTACTTC
TRBJ2-3 | TRBV6-1 | - | - | CASSEQVASRADTQYF | TGTGCCAGCAGTGAACAGGTGGCTAGCCGAGCAGATACGCAGTATTTT
TRBJ2-2 | TRBV6-5 | TRBD2 | few | CASSFTSGAFSGELFF | TGTGCCAGCAGTTTCACTAGCGGGGCATTTAGCGGGGAGCTGTTTTTT
TRBJ1-2 | TRBV27 | - | few | CASSSTPNGYTF | TGTGCCAGCAGTTCCACTCCCAACGGCTACACCTTC
TRBJ2-5 | TRBV6-5 | - | - | CASSYSQPQETQYF | TGTGCCAGCAGTTACTCACAACCCCAAGAGACCCAGTACTTC
TRBJ2-1 | TRBV6-5 | - | - | CASSPAGFHLTNEQFF | TGTGCCAGCAGTCCCGCGGGGTTCCACCTTACCAATGAGCAGTTCTTC
TRBJ2-7 | TRBV3-1 | TRBD2 | - | CASSHLRAGGNEQYF | TGTGCCAGCAGCCATCTTCGAGCGGGGGGGAACGAGCAGTACTTC
TRBJ2-7 | TRBV5-1 | TRBD2 | - | CAGSSLAGASTYEQYF | TGCGCCGGCAGCTCCCTAGCGGGGGCCTCCACCTACGAGCAGTACTTC
TRBJ2-7 | TRBV28 | TRBD2 | few | CASSFGRAGFYEQYF | TGTGCCAGCAGTTTCGGGAGAGCGGGGTTCTACGAGCAGTACTTC
TRBJ2-1 | TRBV10-3 | TRBD2 | - | CAISKAGLAQKSSYNEQFF | TGTGCCATCTCTAAAGCGGGACTAGCGCAGAAGAGCTCCTACAATGAGCAGTTCTTC
TRBJ1-4 | TRBV11-2 | TRBD1 | - | CASSFAPPGTGTEKLFF | TGTGCCAGCAGCTTCGCTCCCCCCGGGACAGGCACTGAAAAACTGTTTTTT
TRBJ1-1 | TRBV12-3/TRBV12-4 | - | - | CASSLDARAVTEAFF | TGTGCCAGCAGTTTAGACGCCAGGGCCGTCACTGAAGCTTTCTTT
TRBJ2-1 | TRBV20-1 | TRBD1 | - | CSARDLTGGESYNEQFF | TGCAGTGCTAGAGACCTTACAGGGGGCGAGTCCTACAATGAGCAGTTCTTC
TRBJ2-5 | TRBV28 | - | few | CASSSTVAVNPKETQYF | TGTGCCAGCAGTTCGACTGTCGCGGTGAACCCAAAAGAGACCCAGTACTTC
TRBJ2-2 | TRBV12-3/TRBV12-4 | - | - | CASSPSRTGELFF | TGTGCCAGCAGTCCCTCTAGAACCGGGGAGCTGTTTTTT
TRBJ2-3 | TRBV20-1 | - | few | CSARDPNTDTQYF | TGCAGTGCTAGAGATCCGAACACAGATACGCAGTATTTT
TRBJ2-3 | TRBV4-2 | TRBD2 | few | CASSQGPLAGTDTQYF | TGTGCCAGCAGCCAAGGGCCACTAGCGGGCACAGATACGCAGTATTTT
TRBJ2-2 | TRBV20-1 | - | - | CSARDVGGVGELFF | TGCAGTGCTAGAGATGTGGGGGGCGTCGGGGAGCTGTTTTTT
TRBJ1-5 | TRBV5-1 | - | - | CASSLTGTQPQESNQPQHF | TGCGCCAGCAGCCTTACCGGGACACAACCCCAGGAAAGCAATCAGCCCCAGCATTTT
TRBJ1-1 | TRBV12-3/TRBV12-4 | - | - | CASSLEGRLTWNTEAFF | TGTGCCAGCAGTTTAGAGGGGAGATTAACATGGAACACTGAAGCTTTCTTT
TRBJ2-1 | TRBV20-1 | - | - | CSAREGGSEQFF | TGCAGTGCTAGAGAGGGCGGTAGTGAGCAGTTCTTC
TRBJ2-2 | TRBV12-3/TRBV12-4 | - | few | CASSFGRQGTGELFF | TGTGCCAGCAGTTTTGGCAGGCAGGGCACCGGGGAGCTGTTTTTT
TRBJ1-2 | TRBV13 | - | - | CASSTGRGYGYTF | TGTGCCAGCAGCACGGGGAGGGGCTATGGCTACACCTTC
TRBJ2-3 | TRBV9 | - | - | CASSVGTPTDTQYF | TGTGCCAGCAGCGTAGGGACCCCGACAGATACGCAGTATTTT
TRBJ2-1 | TRBV7-9 | - | - | CASSTYTSSEQFF | TGTGCCAGCAGCACCTACACTAGCTCTGAGCAGTTCTTC
TRBJ1-2 | TRBV7-9 | - | - | CASSLNRDGLLNYGYTF | TGTGCCAGCAGCTTAAACAGGGACGGACTCCTTAACTATGGCTACACCTTC
TRBJ2-7 | TRBV6-1 | - | - | CAGSPSGRAVSYEQYF | TGTGCCGGCAGCCCCTCCGGTCGGGCCGTCTCCTACGAGCAGTACTTC
TRBJ2-4 | TRBV20-1 | - | - | CSATPRRNKNIQYF | TGCAGTGCTACCCCCAGGCGGAACAAAAACATTCAGTACTTC
TRBJ1-1 | TRBV28 | TRBD1 | - | CASSTGATEAFF | TGTGCCAGCAGCACAGGGGCCACTGAAGCTTTCTTT
TRBJ1-2 | TRBV2 | - | few | CASSGEAGRGRHYGYTF | TGTGCCAGCAGTGGTGAGGCGGGCCGGGGGCGCCACTATGGCTACACCTTC
TRBJ2-5 | TRBV5-1 | - | - | CASSLAGSMVYLETQYF | TGCGCCAGCAGCTTAGCAGGGTCGATGGTCTATTTAGAGACCCAGTACTTC
TRBJ1-2 | TRBV2 | - | - | CASNLGLDGYTF | TGTGCCAGCAATCTCGGGCTGGATGGCTACACCTTC
TRBJ1-1 | TRBV5-1 | - | - | CASYYSPGVTEAFF | TGCGCCAGCTATTATTCCCCGGGAGTCACTGAAGCTTTCTTT
TRBJ2-3 | TRBV12-3/TRBV12-4 | TRBD2 | - | CASTLGGGASDTQYF | TGTGCCAGCACACTTGGCGGGGGGGCTTCAGATACGCAGTATTTT
TRBJ2-5 | TRBV7-2 | TRBD1 | once | CASSSGSGGGKTQYF | TGTGCCAGCAGCTCCGGGTCAGGGGGCGGAAAGACCCAGTACTTC
TRBJ1-2 | TRBV7-2 | - | - | CASSLRRAGSDGYTF | TGTGCCAGCAGCTTGAGGAGGGCAGGATCCGATGGCTACACCTTC
TRBJ2-7 | TRBV15 | - | - | CATSPTDSSYEQYF | TGTGCCACCAGCCCCACGGACAGCTCCTACGAGCAGTACTTC
TRBJ1-2 | TRBV2 | TRBD1 | - | CASRISGQGSLGYTF | TGTGCCAGCAGAATCTCGGGACAGGGGTCCCTTGGCTACACCTTC
TRBJ1-1 | TRBV24-1 | - | - | CATSDLVVSWTEAFF | TGTGCCACCAGTGATTTGGTCGTGAGTTGGACTGAAGCTTTCTTT
TRBJ1-4 | TRBV20-1 | TRBD1 | few | CSASPGTGYFQVEKLFF | TGCAGTGCTAGTCCCGGGACAGGGTATTTTCAGGTCGAAAAACTGTTTTTT
TRBJ2-3 | TRBV10-3 | TRBD2 | - | CAIRGLARQDTQYF | TGTGCCATCAGAGGACTAGCCCGTCAAGATACGCAGTATTTT
TRBJ1-2 | TRBV10-3 | - | few | CAIRSDSNYGYTF | TGTGCCATCAGATCGGACAGTAACTATGGCTACACCTTC
TRBJ2-3 | TRBV24-1 | TRBD2 | - | CATSEQKREGRTDTQYF | TGTGCCACCAGTGAACAAAAGCGGGAGGGCCGAACAGATACGCAGTATTTT
TRBJ1-2 | TRBV4-1 | - | - | CASNQVQGQQNYGYTF | TGCGCCAGCAACCAAGTTCAAGGACAGCAGAACTATGGCTACACCTTC
TRBJ1-6 | TRBV9 | - | once | CASSPMVRTDSPPHF | TGTGCCAGCAGCCCGATGGTCCGAACGGATTCACCCCCCCACTTT
TRBJ1-1 | TRBV29-1 | - | - | CSAGQGSGTEAFF | TGCAGCGCGGGGCAGGGTTCGGGCACTGAAGCTTTCTTT
TRBJ2-5 | TRBV3-1 | - | few | CASSQHGTGNEQYF | TGTGCCAGCAGCCAGCACGGGACGGGCAATGAGCAGTACTTC
TRBJ2-7 | TRBV9 | - | - | CASSIGPSSSYEQYF | TGTGCCAGCAGCATAGGGCCCTCTAGCTCCTACGAGCAGTACTTC